The clone carrying this T cell receptor beta chain was observed once. What it binds is unknown. Clones were sequenced by immunoSEQ multiplex PCR, and TCRdb holds only the in-frame ones, with some missing. This table has 25,000 to 30,000 clones, 80% to 90% appearing once. This sample was taken from a study of a mutant IDH1 vaccine in newly diagnosed glioma. Whole-study context: Scheduled for weeks 1, 3, 5, 7, 11, 15, 19 and 23, eight vaccinations were given to patients.

Trimming took off 5 bases at V and 1 base at J, with 16 bases between the two ends. The CDR3 totals 16 residues. Germline assignment: CDR1 SGHTA and CDR2 FQGNSA. Time point defined: week 5, during vaccination. Topical imiquimod was applied with each vaccine dose, which held 300 ug of mutant IDH1 20-mer peptide. This TCR derives from a man aged 18 to 35 with glioma. Sequenced here: PBMCs, sampled from a glioma patient whose treatment included an IDH1 peptide vaccine. The chain recombines TRBV7-2 with TRBJ2-3; tentative D call: TRBD2 (6 bases). CDR3 region: CASSRWGRQGTDTQYF. The CDR3 region has the DNA TGTGCCAGCAGCAGATGGGGGAGGCAGGGCACAGATACGCAGTATTTT. The variable domain in full, with the rest retrieved from reference TRBV7-2 and TRBJ2-3, is GAGVSQSPSNKVTEKGKDVELRCDPISGHTALYWYRQSLGQGLEFLIYFQGNSAPDKSGLPSDRFSAERTGGSVSTLTIQRTQQEDSAVYLCASSRWGRQGTDTQYFGPGTRLTVL.